The clone carrying this T cell receptor beta chain is termed medium-sized. This sample stems from a study of blood T cell repertoires in COVID-19. V lost 3 bases and J lost 0; bases outside the gene matches: 5. This CDR3 spans 15 amino acids. Germline V CDR1 and CDR2: SGHVS, FQNEAQ. The assay was immunoSEQ multiplex PCR, and TCRdb's table has in-frame clones only and misses some. Of 40,000 to 50,000 clones in the sample, roughly 90% were seen once. The chain couples TRBV7-8 to TRBJ2-7, with 7 bases matching TRBD2. The source is a man aged 65-85 years with active COVID-19. The sample comprised peripheral blood. In DNA form, the CDR3 reads TGTGCCAGCAGCTTCCAAGGCGGGAGCTCCTACGAGCAGTACTTC. This gives the protein CASSFQGGSSYEQYF. The full variable domain, with the rest looked up from reference TRBV7-8 and TRBJ2-7, is GAGVSQSPRYKVAKRGQDVALRCDPISGHVSLFWYQQALGQGPEFLTYFQNEAQLDKSGLPSDRFFAERPEGSVSTLKIQRTQQEDSAVYLCASSFQGGSSYEQYFGPGTRLTVT.